The 10 T cell receptor beta chains below come from one sample, sequenced in a study of blood T cell repertoires in COVID-19. Libraries were prepared by immunoSEQ multiplex PCR; TCRdb keeps only in-frame clonotypes and omits some of them. This sample yields about 250,000 clones, of which roughly 80% are seen a single time; nearly 9% belongs to the top ten. Material for sequencing was peripheral blood. These TCRs come from a man older than 75 with acute or convalescent COVID-19.

The genes are TRBV3-1 (or the pseudogene TRBV3-2) and TRBJ2-7, with no clear D. There are 15 residues in the CDR3. Trimming stripped 4 bases from V and 0 bases from J, with 13 bases between. The germline V gene encodes CDR1 LGHDT and CDR2 YNNKEL (reference sequence). This chain's CDR3 is CASSRLGASSYEQYF. The DNA of the CDR3 is TGTGCCAGCAGCCGTCTAGGTGCGAGCTCCTACGAGCAGTACTTC.

The chain has TRBV15 and TRBJ1-6; 8 nucleotides agree with TRBD1. Germline lookup yields CDR1 LNHNV and CDR2 YYDKDF (reference sequence). The CDR3 consists of 19 residues. V was pared by 3 bases and J by 4 bases, with 14 bases of the junction left unmatched. The CDR3 DNA is TGTGCCACCAGCAGTCACAAGGCAGACAGGGGACAGTATAATTCACCCCTCCACTTT. Translation gives CATSSHKADRGQYNSPLHF. The entire variable domain, with the rest obtained from reference TRBV15 and TRBJ1-6, is as follows: DAMVIQNPRYQVTQFGKPVTLSCSQTLNHNVMYWYQQKSSQAPKLLFHYYDKDFNNEADTPDNFQSRRPNTSFCFLDIRSPGLGDTAMYLCATSSHKADRGQYNSPLHFGNGTRLTVT.

V gene TRBV24-1 combines with J gene TRBJ2-1; 10 nucleotides match TRBD1. Per germline, CDR1 KGHDR and CDR2 SFDVKD. Unmatched junction bases numbered 10, after V lost 5 bases and J lost 7 bases. The CDR3 has 16 amino acids. The CDR3 DNA reads TGTGCCACCAGTGGCCCCCGGACAGGGGGTAAGAATGAGCAGTTCTTC. It yields the protein CATSGPRTGGKNEQFF.

The DNA of the CDR3 is TGTGCCAGTCGGGAGAGCACAGATACGCAGTATTTT. This sequence encodes CASRESTDTQYF. The chain couples TRBV6-5 to TRBJ2-3; TRBD2 might be the D (6 bases). Germline V gene sequence: CDR1 MNHEY, CDR2 SVGAGI. Trimming cost V 9 bases and J 0 bases, with 7 bases left between them. This CDR3 region has 12 residues.

The chain has TRBV3-1 (or the pseudogene TRBV3-2) and TRBJ2-1; 9 bases fit TRBD2. The germline gives CDR1 LGHDT, CDR2 YNNKEL (reference sequence). Trimming at V came to 1 base and at J to 9 bases, leaving 10 bases not matched to a gene. The CDR3 extends over 16 amino acids. The CDR3: CASSQVKRGGAAEQFF. The CDR3 DNA is TGTGCCAGCAGCCAAGTCAAACGCGGGGGGGCCGCTGAGCAGTTCTTC.

This rearrangement joins TRBV5-1 to TRBJ1-1, with TRBD1 identical over 10 bases. The CDR3 consists of 17 residues. The V gene end was trimmed by 4 bases and the J gene end by 0 bases; junction bases not matched to a gene: 9. CDR1 SGHRS and CDR2 YFSETQ come from the germline V gene. The CDR3 sequence: CASSADRGQIMNTEAFF. The DNA for the CDR3 is TGCGCCAGCAGCGCTGACAGGGGGCAAATAATGAACACTGAAGCTTTCTTT.

The chain has TRBV24-1 and TRBJ2-1, with TRBD2 matching 8 bases. J lost 8 bases, V lost 4 bases, and 15 bases had no gene match. The CDR3 covers 17 residues. Germline lookup yields CDR1 KGHDR and CDR2 SFDVKD. The CDR3 here is CATSDSVGSGRGYEQFF. CDR3 DNA sequence: TGTGCCACCAGTGACTCCGTGGGGAGCGGGAGAGGGTATGAGCAGTTCTTC.

The genes are TRBV19 and TRBJ1-2, with unresolved D. The CDR3 runs 15 residues. The germline gives CDR1 LNHDA, CDR2 SQIVND (reference sequence). Trimming took off 2 bases at V and 3 bases at J, with 13 bases between the two ends. The CDR3: CASSIRTEFDYGYTF. CDR3 DNA sequence: TGTGCCAGTAGTATACGTACAGAATTCGACTATGGCTACACCTTC. The variable domain in full, with the rest retrieved from reference TRBV19 and TRBJ1-2, is DGGITQSPKYLFRKEGQNVTLSCEQNLNHDAMYWYRQDPGQGLRLIYYSQIVNDFQKGDIAEGYSVSREKKESFPLTVTSAQKNPTAFYLCASSIRTEFDYGYTFGSGTRLTVV.

The V gene is TRBV7-3, the J gene TRBJ2-7, with 7 bases identical to TRBD2. V lost 3 bases and J lost 4; bases outside the gene matches: 3. Germline CDR1 reads SGHTA; CDR2 reads FQGTGA. This CDR3 has 13 residues. The CDR3 region has the DNA TGTGCCAGCAGCTTGAGCGGGATGTACGAGCAGTACTTC. Amino acid sequence: CASSLSGMYEQYF.

Only a few counts were recorded for this clone. CDR3 bases: TGCGCCAGCAGCTTCCTCGGACAGGGGAGCTCCTATAATTCACCCCTCCACTTT. This gives the protein CASSFLGQGSSYNSPLHF. The genes are TRBV5-1 and TRBJ1-6, with 9 bases fitting TRBD1. This CDR3 comprises 18 residues. J lost 0 bases, V lost 2 bases, and 6 bases had no gene match. Germline CDR1 SGHRS, CDR2 YFSETQ.